The present T cell receptor beta chain was sequenced within a study of blood T cell repertoires in COVID-19. Background on the study: T cells, B-cell-depleted T cells, or PBMCs provided the cDNA or gDNA that served as material.

The germline gives CDR1 SGHRS, CDR2 YFSETQ. This CDR3 is built from 14 residues. Trimming stripped 0 bases from V and 2 bases from J, with 8 bases between. In the study's own analysis: Reference gene primers were amplified, and this amplification served to estimate nucleated cell counts. Produced via immunoSEQ multiplex PCR; TCRdb's table is partial and in-frame only. The V and J calls and clone size were taken over from that table, and D and trimming were inferred from the DNA. The sample includes over 85,000 clones, around 80% seen only once; the top ten take 9.8%. Source material: peripheral blood. This receptor was identified in a man between 60 and 75 years old with active or convalescent COVID-19. The chain links TRBV5-1 to TRBJ1-1; D unresolved. The CDR3 spells CASSLEISNTEAFF. For the CDR3, the DNA is TGCGCCAGCAGCTTGGAAATCTCCAACACTGAAGCTTTCTTT.